The rows below give T cell receptor beta chains drawn from one sample of a study of preoperative IRX-2 immunotherapy in early breast cancer. Using immunoSEQ multiplex PCR, the repertoire was profiled, and TCRdb retains in-frame clones only, with some absent. The table lists tens of thousands of clones, around nine tenths of them singletons. The sample was tumor tissue, taken after IRX-2 immunotherapy. The receptors were gathered from a human donor with breast cancer. Both conserved end residues are trimmed from each CDR3.

V	J	CDR3
TRBV6-8	TRBJ1-3	ASSPTGGDFGNTIY
TRBV5-1	TRBJ2-3	ASSPDRRPSDTQY
TRBV11-3	TRBJ1-1	ASSLWVGRMNTEAF
TRBV5-1	TRBJ1-2	ASSPNPGTAYGYT
TRBV10-2	TRBJ1-2	ASSVDYLPTL
TRBV18	TRBJ2-3	ASSPISLGYTDTQY
TRBV19	TRBJ1-5	ATTQGWSNQPQH
TRBV19	TRBJ2-2	ASRASAYTGELF
TRBV15	TRBJ2-3	ATSRDISADTQY
TRBV11-3	TRBJ1-2	ASSLRADGGGYT
TRBV14	TRBJ1-2	ASSQGSANYGYT
TRBV6-8	TRBJ2-6	ASSYLRDSGANVLT
TRBV1	TRBJ2-3	ASSLRRAGADTQY
TRBV6-8	TRBJ1-6	ASSVLGWASPLH
TRBV19	TRBJ1-3	ASSLAGAWNTIY
TRBV11-3	TRBJ1-2	ASSLSSTGLFYT
TRBV5-1	TRBJ1-2	ASSSNRGPGLANDGYT